These 5 T cell receptor beta chains originate from one sample sequenced in a study of shared clonotypes between healthy human individuals. Naive CD8 cells, CD45RO-negative and positively selected for CCR7, excluded terminally differentiated effector memory CD45RA+ cells. Repertoires were generated with immunoSEQ multiplex PCR, while TCRdb's copy carries only in-frame clones and drops some. Here the sample spans about 2,100,000 clones, around 93% being singletons. Sequenced sample: naive CD8+ T cells from PBMCs. The receptors stem from a man aged 18 to 35 in good health. Some clones in this sample may be carry-over from other donors' samples.

This clone was detected only once. A junction end diverges from the germline sequence, so it may reflect a read error. V gene TRBV15 combines with J gene TRBJ2-2; TRBD1 aligns across 9 bases. Germline values: CDR1 LNHNV, CDR2 YYDKDF (reference sequence). This CDR3 comprises 16 residues. CDR3 bases: TGTGCCACCAGAAGAGCTGGGACAGGGAACTCCGGGGAGCTGTTTTTT. It codes for CATRRAGTGNSGELFF.

DNA of the CDR3: TGTGCCAGCAGCTTAGACTGGACTAGTCCTTCCTACGAGCAGTACTTC. This translates into CASSLDWTSPSYEQYF. The chain links TRBV7-2 to TRBJ2-7, with 7 positions matching TRBD2. Losses at the gene ends were 1 base for V and 1 base for J; bases not matched to a gene: 7. Per germline, CDR1 SGHTA and CDR2 FQGNSA. The CDR3 has 16 residues.

The V gene is TRBV5-1, the J gene TRBJ2-3, with 7 nucleotides matching TRBD1. Germline loops: CDR1 SGHRS, CDR2 YFSETQ. V shed 4 bases, J shed 2 bases, and the junction held 10 bases outside the gene matches. This CDR3 is 16 amino acids long. CDR3 amino acids: CASSLDRLDFTDTQYF. The CDR3 coding sequence is TGCGCCAGCAGCCTGGACAGGCTCGACTTCACAGATACGCAGTATTTT. The variable domain in full, completed from reference TRBV5-1 and TRBJ2-3, reads KAGVTQTPRYLIKTRGQQVTLSCSPISGHRSVSWYQQTPGQGLQFLFEYFSETQRNKGNFPGRFSGRQFSNSRSEMNVSTLELGDSALYLCASSLDRLDFTDTQYFGPGTRLTVL.

This clone was detected only once. V is TRBV5-6 and J is TRBJ2-3, with 7 positions matching TRBD2. This CDR3 spans 14 amino acids. Germline lookup yields CDR1 SGHDT and CDR2 YYEEEE. V shed 2 bases, J shed 1 base, and the junction held 1 base outside the gene matches. Here the CDR3 DNA reads TGTGCCAGCAGCTTCAGCGGGGGCACAGATACGCAGTATTTT. Its protein product is CASSFSGGTDTQYF.

The genes are TRBV5-6 and TRBJ2-3; D unresolved. Germline-derived CDR1 and CDR2 are SGHDT and YYEEEE. Trimming took 0 bases from V and 7 from J, leaving 12 bases between them. The CDR3 contains 14 residues. Here the CDR3 DNA reads TGTGCCAGCAGCTTGGGGACCGGGTCTTATACGCAGTATTTT. This translates into CASSLGTGSYTQYF.